These T cell receptor beta chains were read from a single sample in a study of blood T cell repertoires in COVID-19. Repertoires were generated with immunoSEQ multiplex PCR, while TCRdb's copy carries only in-frame clones and drops some. The repertoire has approximately 93,000 clones, around 72% of them found once; the top ten carry 13% to 15%. The sample was peripheral blood. The receptors shown here come from a woman older than 75 with acute or convalescent COVID-19. CDR3s include the opening cysteine and the closing phenylalanine or tryptophan. The order of the fields is J gene, V gene, CDR3 length, clone size, CDR3 protein. Expanded clones get a size class; other rows say once, few or many, or leave the size out.

J: TRBJ1-2; V: TRBV7-2; length: 15; size: -; CDR3: CASSFSWGQDDGYTF
J: TRBJ1-2; V: TRBV14; length: 14; size: -; CDR3: CASSLGRADYGYTF
J: TRBJ1-2; V: TRBV7-9; length: 15; size: many; CDR3: CASSLDRGLLYGYTF
J: TRBJ1-1; V: TRBV5-1; length: 14; size: -; CDR3: CASSLVGGQSEAFF
J: TRBJ1-6; V: TRBV30; length: 15; size: -; CDR3: CAWTNLRTGESPLHF
J: TRBJ2-3; V: TRBV5-4; length: 15; size: few; CDR3: CASSLAGAGTDTQYF
J: TRBJ2-1; V: TRBV5-5; length: 16; size: once; CDR3: CASSLDTGTGADEQFF
J: TRBJ1-2; V: TRBV18; length: 20; size: once; CDR3: CASSPPLPGQGLKATSGYTF
J: TRBJ1-1; V: TRBV3-1/TRBV3-2; length: 13; size: -; CDR3: CASSRQEYTEAFF
J: TRBJ1-2; V: TRBV6-2/TRBV6-3; length: 14; size: few; CDR3: CASSYSGTGSGYTF
J: TRBJ1-2; V: TRBV20-1; length: 12; size: -; CDR3: CSASPLSYGYTF
J: TRBJ2-3; V: TRBV18; length: 15; size: few; CDR3: CASSRREGPTDTQYF
J: TRBJ2-5; V: TRBV12-3/TRBV12-4; length: 13; size: -; CDR3: CASSQQGTETQYF
J: TRBJ1-1; V: TRBV5-6; length: 17; size: -; CDR3: CASSYTTDRKRNTEAFF
J: TRBJ1-6; V: TRBV7-3; length: 14; size: -; CDR3: CASSFVGGNSPLHF
J: TRBJ1-1; V: TRBV6-5; length: 13; size: many; CDR3: CASRPGTGSEAFF
J: TRBJ2-3; V: TRBV5-1; length: 14; size: -; CDR3: CASSTGQRTDTQYF
J: TRBJ1-4; V: TRBV6-2/TRBV6-3; length: 16; size: -; CDR3: CASSYSTGLTNEKLFF
J: TRBJ1-2; V: TRBV6-1; length: 13; size: -; CDR3: CASSEVRDYGYTF
J: TRBJ2-3; V: TRBV29-1; length: 14; size: many; CDR3: CSVGVPGGMNTQYF
J: TRBJ1-6; V: TRBV28; length: 14; size: few; CDR3: CASSSRQGDSPLHF
J: TRBJ2-3; V: TRBV3-1/TRBV3-2; length: 13; size: -; CDR3: CASSQDVPAAQYF
J: TRBJ1-6; V: TRBV18; length: 14; size: -; CDR3: CASSPGGMNSPLHF
J: TRBJ2-7; V: TRBV5-5; length: 12; size: once; CDR3: CASSYYSGEQYF
J: TRBJ2-7; V: TRBV19; length: 15; size: -; CDR3: CASSTSGQGTYEQYF
J: TRBJ1-5; V: TRBV5-5; length: 17; size: -; CDR3: CASSLELRERSNQPQHF
J: TRBJ2-7; V: TRBV6-2/TRBV6-3; length: 13; size: -; CDR3: CASSYSPDYEQYF
J: TRBJ1-1; V: TRBV18; length: 16; size: few; CDR3: CASSLKGAGVNTEAFF